This T cell receptor beta chain originates from a study of blood T cell repertoires in COVID-19 (dated by TCRdb to the early 2020s). With regard to the full study: Samples from collaborators originated in the United States, Italy and Spain and spanned both the acute and convalescent phases of COVID-19. HLA class I and class II types, where available, came from metadata supplied by the sample provider rather than from assay-based typing. The repertoires were released in a freely available public database intended as a resource for research on the immune response to SARS-CoV-2. Samples were obtained from the ongoing ImmuneRACE study (first 160 participants) and from over 1,000 subjects provided by 6 global collaborators. The material from the prospective study consisted of cDNA or gDNA derived from T cells, B-cell-depleted T cells, or PBMCs. Nearly every sample came with metadata listing a de-identified subject ID, COVID-19 status, age in years and sex. The dataset comprised deeply sampled blood TCRbeta repertoires from subjects exposed to, actively infected with, or recovered from COVID-19. Overall study results and their limits: How much clinical and demographic metadata was included differed by source and by participant, and the metadata was provided uncurated.

In the case of this clone: Its specific antigen is unknown. Base qualities are not recorded, but no much larger clone differs from it by a single base.

Whole blood was collected in K2EDTA tubes by collaborating institutions according to the institutions' own protocols. Collaborator samples were shipped for TCRbeta analysis as frozen whole blood, isolated PBMCs, or DNA extracted from either sample type. V is reduced by 0 bases and J by 5 bases, leaving a spacing of 12 bases between them. The cysteine opens and the phenylalanine closes a CDR3 of 15 amino acids. Kept here is only the CDR3 DNA, which spans 45 bases and is read in frame from base 1. The germline V gene (reference sequence) gives CDR1 as SGHNT and CDR2 as YYREEE. The immunoSEQ Assay, a bias-controlled multiplex PCR, was used to amplify TCRbeta CDR3 regions from genomic DNA. From the authors' description of their analysis: Within the assay, amplification of reference gene primers was used to estimate how many nucleated cells each sample contained. Sequence reads were collapsed and filtered to measure the absolute abundance of every unique TCRbeta CDR3 rearrangement. Productive Simpson clonality was computed per sample as the square root of Simpson's diversity index over productive rearrangements. TCRdb provides this immuneACCESS table in a form limited to in-frame rearrangements. Some clones are lacking; in checked studies, under half of them reflect an unresolved V gene, and why the rest are absent is not known. From that table come the V and J calls and clone size; the DNA was used to work out D and trimming. In all, the sample holds roughly 53,000 clones, and about 89% of those were seen once. The leading ten clones occupy 1.6% of the sample.

This receptor chain uses TRBV5-4 and TRBJ2-1; a weak D assignment points to TRBD2 (5 bases agree). This sequence originates from a man aged 55 to 69 with acute or convalescent COVID-19. Sequenced input: peripheral blood. The CDR3 protein sequence reads: CASSLGKRSHNEQFF. The DNA sequence follows: TGTGCCAGCAGCTTGGGGAAGCGGTCCCACAATGAGCAGTTCTTC. The CDR3 plus the reference TRBV5-4 and TRBJ2-1 genes for the other parts give the full variable domain: ETGVTQSPTHLIKTRGQQVTLRCSSQSGHNTVSWYQQALGQGPQFIFQYYREEENGRGNFPPRFSGLQFPNYSSELNVNALELDDSALYLCASSLGKRSHNEQFFGPGTRLTVL.